This T cell receptor beta chain is drawn from a study of T cell responses to AZD1222 COVID-19 vaccine. Study-level points and caveats: Of spike-specific TCRs, nearly half reportedly target regions left unmutated in variants. Baseline serology detected seropositivity in only six or seven AZD1222 recipients.

The assay was immunoSEQ multiplex PCR, and TCRdb's table has in-frame clones only and misses some. This sample yields fewer than 120,000 clones, of which around 89% are seen a single time; around 1.7% belongs to the top ten. The length of the CDR3 is 15 residues. The V gene's germline CDR1 is MNHNS and CDR2 SASEGT. Trimming removed 1 base from V and 8 bases from J, with 17 bases in between. Details on this clone: Its target is not known.

The sample in question was peripheral blood, obtained on day 0 of AZD1222 vaccination. The TCR sequence derives from an adult in good health. This chain connects TRBV6-1 to TRBJ1-2, with D perhaps matching TRBD1 (5 bases). CDR3 protein: CASSEERSGRRGYTF. The CDR3 DNA is TGTGCCAGCAGTGAAGAGAGATCGGGACGCCGCGGCTACACCTTC.